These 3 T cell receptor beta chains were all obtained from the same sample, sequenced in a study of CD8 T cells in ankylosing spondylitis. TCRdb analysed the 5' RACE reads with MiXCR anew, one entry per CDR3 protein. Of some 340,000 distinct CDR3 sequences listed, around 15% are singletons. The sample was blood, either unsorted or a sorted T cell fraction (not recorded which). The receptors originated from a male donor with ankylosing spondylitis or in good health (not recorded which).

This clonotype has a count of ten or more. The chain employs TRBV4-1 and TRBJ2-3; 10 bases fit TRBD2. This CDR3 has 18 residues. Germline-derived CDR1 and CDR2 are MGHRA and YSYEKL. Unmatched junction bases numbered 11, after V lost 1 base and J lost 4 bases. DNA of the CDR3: TGCGCCAGCAGCCAAGCCCCATGGACTAGCGGAGGGTCAGATACGCAGTATTTT. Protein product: CASSQAPWTSGGSDTQYF.

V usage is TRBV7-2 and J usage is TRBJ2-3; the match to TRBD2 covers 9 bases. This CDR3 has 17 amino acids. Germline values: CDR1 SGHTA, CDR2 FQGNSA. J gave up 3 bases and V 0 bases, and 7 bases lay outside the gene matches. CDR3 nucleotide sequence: TGTGCCAGCAGCTTAGCCGGGCGGGGGGGCCGAACAGATACGCAGTATTTT. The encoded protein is CASSLAGRGGRTDTQYF. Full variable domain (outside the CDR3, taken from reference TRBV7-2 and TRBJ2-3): GAGVSQSPSNKVTEKGKDVELRCDPISGHTALYWYRQSLGQGLEFLIYFQGNSAPDKSGLPSDRFSAERTGGSVSTLTIQRTQQEDSAVYLCASSLAGRGGRTDTQYFGPGTRLTVL.

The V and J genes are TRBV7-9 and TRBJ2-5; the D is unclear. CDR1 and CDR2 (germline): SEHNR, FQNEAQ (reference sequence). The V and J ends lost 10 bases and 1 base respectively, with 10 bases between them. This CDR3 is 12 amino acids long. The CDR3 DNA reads TGTGCCATAGGAAGGAGCCAAGAGACCCAGTACTTC. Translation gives CAIGRSQETQYF.